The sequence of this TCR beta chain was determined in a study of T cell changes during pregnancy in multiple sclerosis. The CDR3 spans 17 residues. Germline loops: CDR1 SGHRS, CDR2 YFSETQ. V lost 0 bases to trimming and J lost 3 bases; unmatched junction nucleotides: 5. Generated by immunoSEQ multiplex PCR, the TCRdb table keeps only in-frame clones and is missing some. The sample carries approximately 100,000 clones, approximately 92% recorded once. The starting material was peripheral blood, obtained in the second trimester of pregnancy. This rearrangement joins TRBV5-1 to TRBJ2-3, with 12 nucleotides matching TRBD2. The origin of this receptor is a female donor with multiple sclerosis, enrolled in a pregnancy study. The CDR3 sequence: CASSLGLAGVKTDTQYF. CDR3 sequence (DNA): TGCGCCAGCAGCTTGGGACTAGCGGGAGTTAAGACAGATACGCAGTATTTT.